This T cell receptor (beta chain) was profiled in a study of T cell repertoires in cytomegalovirus infection. Study background: HLA-C-restricted CMV epitopes, recently identified, and well-studied HLA-B-restricted ones were used by the study. A matching HLA type, together with CMV infection, was signaled by public TCR beta signatures. Study-level points and caveats: Ex vivo responses were dominated by HLA-C-restricted CMV-specific TCR beta clonotypes. CMV carriers with the relevant HLA were identified by cumulative public TCR beta family frequency.

CDR1 MNHNS and CDR2 SASEGT come from the germline V gene. CDR3 length equals 17 residues. J lost 2 bases, V lost 5 bases, and 6 bases had no gene match. A note on this clonotype: Its antigen is unidentified.

MiXCR, run by TCRdb on the reads, gives a single entry per CDR3 protein. The sample yields about 830,000 distinct CDR3 sequences, 30% to 35% seen once. The V gene is TRBV6-1, the J gene TRBJ2-1, with 13 bases aligning to TRBD2. Sequences were derived from cultured CD8+ T cells from PBMCs, sampled from culture after CMV antigen stimulation. The TCR was taken from a human donor in good health (CMV status not recorded). Some clones in this sample may be carry-over from other donors' samples. This chain's CDR3 is CASSYPGLAGAYNEQFF. In DNA form, the CDR3 reads TGTGCCAGCAGTTACCCTGGACTAGCGGGGGCCTACAATGAGCAGTTCTTC.